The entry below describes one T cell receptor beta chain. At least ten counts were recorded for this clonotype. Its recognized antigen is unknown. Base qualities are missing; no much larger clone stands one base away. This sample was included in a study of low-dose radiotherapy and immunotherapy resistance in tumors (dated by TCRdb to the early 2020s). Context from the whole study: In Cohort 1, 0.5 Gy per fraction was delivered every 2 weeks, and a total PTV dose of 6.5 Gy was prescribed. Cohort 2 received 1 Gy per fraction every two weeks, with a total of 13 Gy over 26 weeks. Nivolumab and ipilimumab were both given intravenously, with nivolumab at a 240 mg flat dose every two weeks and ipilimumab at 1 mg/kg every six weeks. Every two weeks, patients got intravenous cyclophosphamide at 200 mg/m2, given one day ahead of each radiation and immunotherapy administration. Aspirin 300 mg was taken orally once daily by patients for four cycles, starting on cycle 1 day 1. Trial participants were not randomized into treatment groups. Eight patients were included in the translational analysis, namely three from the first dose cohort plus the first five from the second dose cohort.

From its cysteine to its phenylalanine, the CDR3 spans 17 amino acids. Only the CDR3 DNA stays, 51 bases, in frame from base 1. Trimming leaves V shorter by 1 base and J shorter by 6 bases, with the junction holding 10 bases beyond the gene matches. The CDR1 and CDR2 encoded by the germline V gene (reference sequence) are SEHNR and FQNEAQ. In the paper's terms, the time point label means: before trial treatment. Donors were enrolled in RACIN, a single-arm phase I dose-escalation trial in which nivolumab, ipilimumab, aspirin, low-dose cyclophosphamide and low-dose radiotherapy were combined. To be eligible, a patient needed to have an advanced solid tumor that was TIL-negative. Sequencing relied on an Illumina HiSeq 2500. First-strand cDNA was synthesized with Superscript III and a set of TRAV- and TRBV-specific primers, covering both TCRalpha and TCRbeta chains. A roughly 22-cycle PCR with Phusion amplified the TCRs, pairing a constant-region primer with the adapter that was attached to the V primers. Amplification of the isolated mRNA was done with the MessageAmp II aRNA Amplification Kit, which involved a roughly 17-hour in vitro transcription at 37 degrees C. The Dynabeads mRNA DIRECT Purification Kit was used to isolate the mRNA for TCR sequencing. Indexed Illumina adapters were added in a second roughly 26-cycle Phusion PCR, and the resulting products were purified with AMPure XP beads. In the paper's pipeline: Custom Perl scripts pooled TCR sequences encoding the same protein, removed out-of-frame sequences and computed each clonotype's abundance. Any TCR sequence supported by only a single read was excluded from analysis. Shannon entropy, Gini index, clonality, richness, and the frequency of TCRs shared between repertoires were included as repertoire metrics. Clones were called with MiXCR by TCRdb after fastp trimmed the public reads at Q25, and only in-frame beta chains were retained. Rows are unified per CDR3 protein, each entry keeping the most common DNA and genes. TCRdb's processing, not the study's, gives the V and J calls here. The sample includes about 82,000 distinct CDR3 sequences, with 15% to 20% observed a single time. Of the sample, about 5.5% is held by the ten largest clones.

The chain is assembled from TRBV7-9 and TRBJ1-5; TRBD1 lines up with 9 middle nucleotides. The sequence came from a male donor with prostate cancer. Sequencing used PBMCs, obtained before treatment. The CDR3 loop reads CASSLGFAGQGAQPQHF. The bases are TGTGCCAGCAGCTTAGGCTTCGCGGGACAGGGCGCTCAGCCCCAGCATTTT.